The TCR beta chain described here comes from a study of blood T cell repertoires in COVID-19. In the study overall: In each case, the material was cDNA or gDNA derived from T cells, B-cell-depleted T cells, or PBMCs.

In its sample, this clone was seen a few times. How the authors handled the data: Amplification of reference gene primers was used by the study to estimate nucleated cell counts. Sequencing was performed with immunoSEQ multiplex PCR; in TCRdb, only in-frame clones are kept and a portion is missing. V, J and clone size are those of that table, while D and trimming were read from the DNA. The sample consists of approximately 270,000 clones, about 89% of them appearing once. The participants were between about 18 and 90 years old and came from 24 US areas. Membership in each cohort depended on participant-reported clinical history. Trimming took 3 bases from V and 6 from J, leaving 12 bases between them. Germline lookup yields CDR1 KGHSH and CDR2 LQKENI. The CDR3 consists of 15 residues.

The chain carries TRBV18 and TRBJ1-6; possibly TRBD1 for D (6 bases). This clonotype was obtained from a human donor in a cohort exposed to, infected with or recovered from COVID-19 (not recorded which). The donor label of this sample is uncertain. The sequenced material came from PBMCs or T cells enriched from blood (not recorded which). CDR3 amino acids: CASSPEQGANSPLHF. As DNA, the CDR3 is TGTGCCAGCTCACCCGAACAGGGAGCTAATTCACCCCTCCACTTT.